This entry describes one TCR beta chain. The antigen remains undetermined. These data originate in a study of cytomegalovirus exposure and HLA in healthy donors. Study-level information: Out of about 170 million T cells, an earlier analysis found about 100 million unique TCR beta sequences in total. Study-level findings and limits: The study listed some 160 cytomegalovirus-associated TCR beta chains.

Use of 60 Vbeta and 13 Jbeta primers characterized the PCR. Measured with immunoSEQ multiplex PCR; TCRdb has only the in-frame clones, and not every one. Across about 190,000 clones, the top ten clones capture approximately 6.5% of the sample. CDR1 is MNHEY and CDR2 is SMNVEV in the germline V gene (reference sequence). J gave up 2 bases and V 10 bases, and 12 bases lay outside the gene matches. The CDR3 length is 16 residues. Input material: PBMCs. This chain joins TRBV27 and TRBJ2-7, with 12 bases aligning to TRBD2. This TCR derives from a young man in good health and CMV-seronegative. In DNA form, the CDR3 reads TGTGCCACCTCCTGGACTAGCGGGACCACGACCTACGAGCAGTACTTC. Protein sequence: CATSWTSGTTTYEQYF.